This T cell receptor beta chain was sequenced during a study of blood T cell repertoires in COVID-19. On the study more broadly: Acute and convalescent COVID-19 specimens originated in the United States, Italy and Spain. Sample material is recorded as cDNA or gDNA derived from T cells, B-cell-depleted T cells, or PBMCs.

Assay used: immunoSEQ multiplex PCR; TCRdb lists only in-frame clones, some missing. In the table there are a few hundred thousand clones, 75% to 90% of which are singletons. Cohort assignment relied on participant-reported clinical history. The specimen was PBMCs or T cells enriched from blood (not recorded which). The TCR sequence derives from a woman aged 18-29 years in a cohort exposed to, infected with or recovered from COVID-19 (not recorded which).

In DNA form, the CDR3 reads TGTGCCACCAGGGCCACCGAGAGCAGGGGGGACCCGCAGTATTTT. Encoded protein: CATRATESRGDPQYF. The chain uses TRBV15 and TRBJ2-3; a weak D match, TRBD1 (7 bases). Germline CDR1 and CDR2: LNHNV and YYDKDF (reference sequence). The CDR3 is made up of 15 amino acids. With 6 bases removed from V and 10 bases from J, the gap between germline ends came to 23 bases.